This T cell receptor (beta chain) emerged from a study of T cell changes during pregnancy in multiple sclerosis. Profiled with immunoSEQ multiplex PCR; TCRdb holds only in-frame clones, not every one. In the table there are about 49,000 clones, approximately 94% of which are singletons. This clone was recorded many times. The TCR comes from a female donor with multiple sclerosis, enrolled in a pregnancy study. The sequencing used CD8+ T cells from peripheral blood mononuclear cells, collected before pregnancy.

In nucleotides, the CDR3 is TGTGCCAGCAGTTTACAGGTCGGCCCGCAGCCCCAGCATTTT. It specifies CASSLQVGPQPQHF. The gene calls are TRBV28 and TRBJ1-5; D not certain. V lost 2 bases to trimming and J lost 7 bases, with 12 bases between them. CDR3 length: 14 amino acids. The germline CDR1 and CDR2 sequences are MDHEN and SYDVKM.